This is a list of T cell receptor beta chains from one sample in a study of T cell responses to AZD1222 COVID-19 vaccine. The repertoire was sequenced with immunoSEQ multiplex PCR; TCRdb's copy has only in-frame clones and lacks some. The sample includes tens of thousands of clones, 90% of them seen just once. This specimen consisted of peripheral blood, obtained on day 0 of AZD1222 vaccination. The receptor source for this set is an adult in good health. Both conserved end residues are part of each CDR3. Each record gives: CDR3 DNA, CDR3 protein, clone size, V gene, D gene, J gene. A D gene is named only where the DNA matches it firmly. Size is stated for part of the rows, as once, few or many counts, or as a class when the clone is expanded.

DNA: TGTGCCAGCAGTCGGGGACAGGGGATCGACACAGATACGCAGTATTTT
CDR3: CASSRGQGIDTDTQYF
size: -
V: TRBV9
D: TRBD1
J: TRBJ2-3

DNA: TGTGCCAGCAACCGTCAGGACACCGGGGAGCTGTTTTTT
CDR3: CASNRQDTGELFF
size: -
V: TRBV14
D: -
J: TRBJ2-2

DNA: TGCGCCAGCAGCTTGGATCTAGCGGGGGGCGGGGAGCAGTTCTTC
CDR3: CASSLDLAGGGEQFF
size: -
V: TRBV5-1
D: TRBD2
J: TRBJ2-1

DNA: TGTGCCAGCAGCCCCCGAGGTAGCGGGGGGGCAGATACGCAGTATTTT
CDR3: CASSPRGSGGADTQYF
size: -
V: TRBV11-2
D: TRBD2
J: TRBJ2-3

DNA: TGTGCCAGCAGCCTAGGGCGAATCCGGACGGCAAACACTGAAGCTTTCTTT
CDR3: CASSLGRIRTANTEAFF
size: -
V: TRBV9
D: -
J: TRBJ1-1

DNA: TGTGCCAGCAGTTACACCCGTTATGAAGCTTTCTTT
CDR3: CASSYTRYEAFF
size: -
V: TRBV6-6
D: -
J: TRBJ1-1

DNA: TGTGCCACCGCGCAGCAAGAGACCCAGTACTTC
CDR3: CATAQQETQYF
size: -
V: TRBV10-3
D: -
J: TRBJ2-5

DNA: TGTGCCAGAAGCTTGGTCGGGGACGGCTCCTACAATGAGCAGTTCTTC
CDR3: CARSLVGDGSYNEQFF
size: -
V: TRBV5-3
D: -
J: TRBJ2-1

DNA: TGTGCCAGTAGTATGGGACAGGTGAATACCTACGAGCAGTACTTC
CDR3: CASSMGQVNTYEQYF
size: -
V: TRBV19
D: TRBD1
J: TRBJ2-7

DNA: TGTGCCAGTAGTATTGGGGGCCGCAATCAGCCCCAGCATTTT
CDR3: CASSIGGRNQPQHF
size: once
V: TRBV19
D: -
J: TRBJ1-5

DNA: TGTGCCAGCAGCTTAGCGGGGAACACTGAAGCTTTCTTT
CDR3: CASSLAGNTEAFF
size: -
V: TRBV11-3
D: -
J: TRBJ1-1

DNA: TGTGCCAGCAGCCGGGGCTCCTACAATGAGCAGTTCTTC
CDR3: CASSRGSYNEQFF
size: -
V: TRBV11-3
D: -
J: TRBJ2-1

DNA: TGTGCCTCATCGGGACACAGCTCCTACAATGAGCAGTTCTTC
CDR3: CASSGHSSYNEQFF
size: -
V: TRBV28
D: -
J: TRBJ2-1

DNA: TGTGCCAGCAGCCCCCAGACTTATGGCTACACCTTC
CDR3: CASSPQTYGYTF
size: -
V: TRBV7-2
D: -
J: TRBJ1-2

DNA: TGTGCTAGTGGTTTGGTACTAGCGGGGTTCACCGGGGAGCTGTTTTTT
CDR3: CASGLVLAGFTGELFF
size: -
V: TRBV12-5
D: TRBD2
J: TRBJ2-2

DNA: TGCGCCAGCAGCTTGGAGGTTCCGAACACTGAAGCTTTCTTT
CDR3: CASSLEVPNTEAFF
size: -
V: TRBV5-1
D: -
J: TRBJ1-1

DNA: TGTGCCAGCAGCTTATCCGGGGTGCATTCACCCCTCCACTTT
CDR3: CASSLSGVHSPLHF
size: -
V: TRBV7-9
D: -
J: TRBJ1-6

DNA: TGTGCCAGTAGTATACCGGGGCATCGATCAGCCCAGCATTTT
CDR3: CASSIPGHRSAQHF
size: -
V: TRBV19
D: -
J: TRBJ1-5

DNA: TGTGCCAGTAGTATTGCCGGCACGTTACTGCTAGGGGAGCTGTTTTTT
CDR3: CASSIAGTLLLGELFF
size: -
V: TRBV19
D: -
J: TRBJ2-2

DNA: TGCGCCAGCAGCCCGACACAGAGCTCTGGAAACACCATATATTTT
CDR3: CASSPTQSSGNTIYF
size: few
V: TRBV5-1
D: -
J: TRBJ1-3

DNA: TGTGCCAGCGGACCGGGGTTCAATCAGCCCCAGCATTTT
CDR3: CASGPGFNQPQHF
size: -
V: TRBV5-8
D: -
J: TRBJ1-5

DNA: TGTGCCAGCAGCCCCGGCGGATTTATGAACACTGAAGCTTTCTTT
CDR3: CASSPGGFMNTEAFF
size: -
V: TRBV5-4
D: -
J: TRBJ1-1

DNA: TGTGCCAGCAGTCTTGACAGGGGGCTGTACGAGCAGTACTTC
CDR3: CASSLDRGLYEQYF
size: -
V: TRBV2
D: TRBD1
J: TRBJ2-7

DNA: TGTGCCAGTAGTATAGCCGGGGCGGGAGAGACCCAGTACTTC
CDR3: CASSIAGAGETQYF
size: -
V: TRBV19
D: -
J: TRBJ2-5

DNA: TGTGCCAGCAGTCCGACAGGAAACTATGGCTACACCTTC
CDR3: CASSPTGNYGYTF
size: -
V: TRBV6-4
D: -
J: TRBJ1-2

DNA: TGTGCCAGCAGTATACGGACGTCCACTAACTATGGCTACACCTTC
CDR3: CASSIRTSTNYGYTF
size: -
V: TRBV28
D: -
J: TRBJ1-2

DNA: TGTGCCAGCAGCCAATGGGGAAGCGGGGGCTCTTCCTACGAGCAGTACTTC
CDR3: CASSQWGSGGSSYEQYF
size: -
V: TRBV14
D: TRBD2
J: TRBJ2-7

DNA: TGTGCCAGCAGCTTGTTAAGAAGTGAAAAACTGTTTTTT
CDR3: CASSLLRSEKLFF
size: once
V: TRBV11-2
D: -
J: TRBJ1-4

DNA: TGTGCCATACAACGGAATAGCAATCAGCCCCAGCATTTT
CDR3: CAIQRNSNQPQHF
size: once
V: TRBV19
D: -
J: TRBJ1-5

DNA: TGTGCCAGCAGCTTAGGAGGGGATGGCTACACCTTC
CDR3: CASSLGGDGYTF
size: -
V: TRBV13
D: -
J: TRBJ1-2

DNA: TGCGCCAGCAGCCCCGGGGCGGACGGTACTGAAGCTTTCTTT
CDR3: CASSPGADGTEAFF
size: -
V: TRBV4-1
D: -
J: TRBJ1-1

DNA: TGTGCCAGCAGCGTAGGTTATAGGGTAAATTTTGGCTACACCTTC
CDR3: CASSVGYRVNFGYTF
size: -
V: TRBV9
D: -
J: TRBJ1-2

DNA: TGTGCCAGCAGTCTATCTGGGGCAGAGACCCAGTACTTC
CDR3: CASSLSGAETQYF
size: -
V: TRBV7-2
D: -
J: TRBJ2-5

DNA: TGTGCCAGCAGTTCCCAGACAGCGCAGAATCAGCCCCAGCATTTT
CDR3: CASSSQTAQNQPQHF
size: -
V: TRBV27
D: -
J: TRBJ1-5

DNA: TGCGCCAGCAGCCCACAAAGGGAAAACACTGAAGCTTTCTTT
CDR3: CASSPQRENTEAFF
size: -
V: TRBV5-1
D: -
J: TRBJ1-1

DNA: TGTGCCAGCAGTCGGGGGACCAAAACCCCAGCTAACTATGGCTACACCTTC
CDR3: CASSRGTKTPANYGYTF
size: -
V: TRBV6-6
D: -
J: TRBJ1-2

DNA: TGTGCCAGCAGCTTAGAACAGGGGTATTTCAATCAGCCCCAGCATTTT
CDR3: CASSLEQGYFNQPQHF
size: few
V: TRBV7-2
D: TRBD1
J: TRBJ1-5

DNA: TGTGCCAGCAGCGTAGCTGGGGGATTACCCTACGAGCAGTACTTC
CDR3: CASSVAGGLPYEQYF
size: -
V: TRBV9
D: -
J: TRBJ2-7

DNA: TGTGCCAGCAGCGTACGGGGGGAAGGGAGAAATGAGCAGTTCTTC
CDR3: CASSVRGEGRNEQFF
size: -
V: TRBV9
D: TRBD2
J: TRBJ2-1

DNA: TGTGCCAGCAGTTGGGATTCAGGGATGAACACTGAAGCTTTCTTT
CDR3: CASSWDSGMNTEAFF
size: -
V: TRBV7-2
D: -
J: TRBJ1-1

DNA: TGTGCCAGCAGTCCCTACAGCGGCCCCTACGAGCAGTACTTC
CDR3: CASSPYSGPYEQYF
size: -
V: TRBV2
D: -
J: TRBJ2-7

DNA: TGTGCCAGCAGCCAAGATAAAAGCACCAATGAAGCTTTCTTT
CDR3: CASSQDKSTNEAFF
size: -
V: TRBV3-1/TRBV3-2
D: -
J: TRBJ1-1

DNA: TGTGCCAGCAGTCCCCAGGGGGGATCCTACAATGAGCAGTTCTTC
CDR3: CASSPQGGSYNEQFF
size: -
V: TRBV28
D: -
J: TRBJ2-1

DNA: TGTGCCAGCGGGTCGAGGTTTGACTCCGAGCAGTACTTC
CDR3: CASGSRFDSEQYF
size: -
V: TRBV6-5
D: -
J: TRBJ2-7

DNA: TGTGCCAGCAGTTCTAATGCAGATACGCAGTATTTT
CDR3: CASSSNADTQYF
size: -
V: TRBV28
D: -
J: TRBJ2-3

DNA: TGTGCCAGCAGCGCCCCCGGTGGGGCAGGCGACATTCAGTACTTC
CDR3: CASSAPGGAGDIQYF
size: -
V: TRBV21-1
D: -
J: TRBJ2-4

DNA: TGTGCCAGCAGCACCTTACTAGGAGATACGCAGTATTTT
CDR3: CASSTLLGDTQYF
size: -
V: TRBV7-6
D: -
J: TRBJ2-3

DNA: TGTGCCAGCAGTTCACGGAACAGGGGGGTCTTCACAGATACGCAGTATTTT
CDR3: CASSSRNRGVFTDTQYF
size: -
V: TRBV28
D: TRBD1
J: TRBJ2-3

DNA: TGTGCCAGCAGTTACACGGCAGGGGAAACTGGAAACACCATATATTTT
CDR3: CASSYTAGETGNTIYF
size: -
V: TRBV6-2/TRBV6-3
D: -
J: TRBJ1-3

DNA: TGTGCCAGCAGTTCCCTCGGGGGGGAAAGAGGCTACACCTTC
CDR3: CASSSLGGERGYTF
size: -
V: TRBV27
D: -
J: TRBJ1-2